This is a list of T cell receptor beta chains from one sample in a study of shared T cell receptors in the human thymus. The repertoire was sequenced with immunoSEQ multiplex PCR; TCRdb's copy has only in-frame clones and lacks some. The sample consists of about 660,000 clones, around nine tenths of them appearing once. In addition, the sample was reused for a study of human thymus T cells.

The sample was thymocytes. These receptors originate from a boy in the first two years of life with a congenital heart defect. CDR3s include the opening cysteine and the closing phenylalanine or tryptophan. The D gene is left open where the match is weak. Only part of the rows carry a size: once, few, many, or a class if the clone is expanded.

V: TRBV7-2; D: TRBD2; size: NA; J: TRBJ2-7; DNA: TGTGCCAGCACTCCCACCCCAGCGGGACCCTCCTACGAGCAGTACTTC; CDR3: CASTPTPAGPSYEQYF
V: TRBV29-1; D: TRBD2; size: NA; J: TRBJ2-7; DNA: TGCAGCGCAAGAGTTAGCGGGAGTCAAGACGAGCAGTACTTC; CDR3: CSARVSGSQDEQYF
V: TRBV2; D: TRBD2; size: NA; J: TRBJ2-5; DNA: TGTGCCAGCACCTCCAACAAGAAAAGCGGGAGGCTGTCGAAAGAGACCCAGTACTTC; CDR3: CASTSNKKSGRLSKETQYF
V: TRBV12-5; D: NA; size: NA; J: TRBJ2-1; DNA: TGTGCTAGTGGTTTTAATGCCTACAATGAGCAGTTCTTC; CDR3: CASGFNAYNEQFF
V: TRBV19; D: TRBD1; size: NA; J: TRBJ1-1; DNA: TGTGCCAGTAGTGCGCCAGGGGGCGGGGACACTGAAGCTTTCTTT; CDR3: CASSAPGGGDTEAFF
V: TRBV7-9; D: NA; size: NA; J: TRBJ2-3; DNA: TGTGCCAGCAGCCCCCGAGCAGATACGCAGTATTTT; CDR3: CASSPRADTQYF
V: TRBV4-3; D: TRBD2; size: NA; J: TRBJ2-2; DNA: TGCGCCAGCAGCCAAGTGAAAAAACGTCTAGCGGGTACGAACACCGGGGAGCTGTTTTTT; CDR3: CASSQVKKRLAGTNTGELFF
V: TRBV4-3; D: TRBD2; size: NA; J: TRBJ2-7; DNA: TGCGCCAGCAGCCAAGATATGCTAGCGGGTGAGCAGTACTTC; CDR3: CASSQDMLAGEQYF
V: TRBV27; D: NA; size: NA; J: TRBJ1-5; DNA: TGTGCCAGCAGTCCAGCGACCGCGGGGTACCATCAGCCCCAGCATTTT; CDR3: CASSPATAGYHQPQHF
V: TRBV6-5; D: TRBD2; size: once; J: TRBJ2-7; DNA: TGTGCCAGCAGTTACTCCCTAGCGGGGGGCGAGCAGTACTTC; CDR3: CASSYSLAGGEQYF
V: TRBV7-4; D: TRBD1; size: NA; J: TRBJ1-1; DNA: TGTGCCAGCAGCTTGGACAGGGGCGGTAATCAAGCTTTCTTT; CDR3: CASSLDRGGNQAFF
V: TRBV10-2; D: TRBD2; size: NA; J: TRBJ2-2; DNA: TGCGCCAGCAGTGGGACTAGCGGGGCCGGGGAGCTGTTTTTT; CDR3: CASSGTSGAGELFF
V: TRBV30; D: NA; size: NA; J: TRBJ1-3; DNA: TGTGCCTGGAGCGCAGGGAACTCTGGAAACACCATATATTTT; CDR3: CAWSAGNSGNTIYF
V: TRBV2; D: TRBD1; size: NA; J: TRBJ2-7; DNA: TGTGCCAGCAGTTTTTCCTGGGACAGGTCCCCCTACGAGCAGTACTTC; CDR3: CASSFSWDRSPYEQYF
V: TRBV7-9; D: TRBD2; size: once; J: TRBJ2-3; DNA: TGTGCCAGCAGCTCACTAGCGGGAGGGCCCTATACGCAGTATTTT; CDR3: CASSSLAGGPYTQYF
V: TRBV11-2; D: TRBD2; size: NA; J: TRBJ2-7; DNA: TGTGCCAGCAGCTTAGGGCGGGAGGGTATCTACGAGCAGTACTTC; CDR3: CASSLGREGIYEQYF
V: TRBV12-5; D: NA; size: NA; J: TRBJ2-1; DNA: TGTGCTAGTGGTCCGGGGGTGGACCTGCCCTACAATGAGCAGTTCTTC; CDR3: CASGPGVDLPYNEQFF
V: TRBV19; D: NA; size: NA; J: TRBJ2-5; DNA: TGTGCCAGTAGTGCTCTTCAGGGGCTGCAAGAGACCCAGTACTTC; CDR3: CASSALQGLQETQYF
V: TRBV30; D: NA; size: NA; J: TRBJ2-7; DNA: TGTGCCTGGAAGAGGGGGAACTACGAGCAGTACTTC; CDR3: CAWKRGNYEQYF
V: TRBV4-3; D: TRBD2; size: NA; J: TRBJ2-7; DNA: TGCGCCAGCAGCCAAGTTGCTAGCGGGAATTCCTACGAGCAGTACTTC; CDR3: CASSQVASGNSYEQYF
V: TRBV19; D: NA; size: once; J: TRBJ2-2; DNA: TGTGCCAGTAGTATTCCCAAAGAGAGGGGGAAGGGGACCGGGGAGCTGTTTTTT; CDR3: CASSIPKERGKGTGELFF
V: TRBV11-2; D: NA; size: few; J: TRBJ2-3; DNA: TGTGCCAGCAGCCCAGGGGCGGGCCCAAACAAAACAGATACGCAGTATTTT; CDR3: CASSPGAGPNKTDTQYF
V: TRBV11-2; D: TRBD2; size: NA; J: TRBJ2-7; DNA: TGTGCCAGCAGCTTGCGCCGGGAGGGTTACGAGCAGTACTTC; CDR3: CASSLRREGYEQYF
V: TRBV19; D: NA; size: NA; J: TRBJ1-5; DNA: TGTGCCAGTAGTATCAGCAGGGAGGGCAATCAGCCCCAGCATTTT; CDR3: CASSISREGNQPQHF
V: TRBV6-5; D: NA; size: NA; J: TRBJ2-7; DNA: TGTGCCAGCAGTTACTCGACAGTGCACGAGCAGTACTTC; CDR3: CASSYSTVHEQYF
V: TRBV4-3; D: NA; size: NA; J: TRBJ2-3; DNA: TGCGCCAGCAGCCAAGACGGCGCGGGAAGCTCAGATACGCAGTATTTT; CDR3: CASSQDGAGSSDTQYF
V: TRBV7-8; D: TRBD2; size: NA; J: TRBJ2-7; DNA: TGTGCCAGCAGCCGGACTAGCGGAAGCTCCTACGAGCAGTACTTC; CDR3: CASSRTSGSSYEQYF
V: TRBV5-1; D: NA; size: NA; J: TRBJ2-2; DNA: TGCGCCAGCAGCTTAGACAGCACCGGGGAGCTGTTTTTT; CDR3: CASSLDSTGELFF
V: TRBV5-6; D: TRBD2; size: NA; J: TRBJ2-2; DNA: TGTGCCAGCAGCCTGGCCCCTAGCGGGAGGGCCATCGGGGAGCTGTTTTTT; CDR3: CASSLAPSGRAIGELFF
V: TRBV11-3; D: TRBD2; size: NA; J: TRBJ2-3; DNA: TGTGCCAGCAGCTTAGTTCGCGGGAGCGAACCCAGAGATACGCAGTATTTT; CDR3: CASSLVRGSEPRDTQYF
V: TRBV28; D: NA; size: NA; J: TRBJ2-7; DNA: TGTGCCAGCAGTTTCGAGTACGAGCAGTACTTC; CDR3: CASSFEYEQYF
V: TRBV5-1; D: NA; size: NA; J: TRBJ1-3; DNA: TGCGCCAGCAGCTCCGGACAGACCTCTGGAAACACCATATATTTT; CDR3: CASSSGQTSGNTIYF
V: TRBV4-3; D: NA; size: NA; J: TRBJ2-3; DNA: TGCGCCAGCAGCCCCGAGAGGGTGCGGGGTAGCACAGATACGCAGTATTTT; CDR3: CASSPERVRGSTDTQYF
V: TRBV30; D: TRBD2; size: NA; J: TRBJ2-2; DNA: TGTGCCTACACATGGAGGGGACTAGCGGGAGTGAGGTACACCGGGGAGCTGTTTTTT; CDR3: CAYTWRGLAGVRYTGELFF
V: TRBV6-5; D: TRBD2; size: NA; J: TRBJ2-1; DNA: TGTGCCAGCAGTCCTAGCGGAACCTACAATGAGCAGTTCTTC; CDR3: CASSPSGTYNEQFF
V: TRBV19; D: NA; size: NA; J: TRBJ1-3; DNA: TGTGCCAGTAGTGGAGGGGATTCTGGAAACACCATATATTTT; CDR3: CASSGGDSGNTIYF